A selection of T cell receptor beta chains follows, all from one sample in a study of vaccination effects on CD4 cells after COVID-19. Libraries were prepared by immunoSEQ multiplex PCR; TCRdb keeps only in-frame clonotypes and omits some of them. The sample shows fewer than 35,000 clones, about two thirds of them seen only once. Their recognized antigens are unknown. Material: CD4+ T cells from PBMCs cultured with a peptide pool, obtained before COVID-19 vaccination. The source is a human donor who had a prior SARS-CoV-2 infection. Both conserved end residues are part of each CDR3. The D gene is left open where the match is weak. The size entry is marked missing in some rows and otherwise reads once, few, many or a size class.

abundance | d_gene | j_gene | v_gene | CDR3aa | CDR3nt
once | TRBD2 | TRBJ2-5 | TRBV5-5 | CASGLAGAETQYF | TGTGCCAGCGGGCTAGCGGGGGCAGAGACCCAGTACTTC
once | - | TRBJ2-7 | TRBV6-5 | CASSSGGEAGEQYF | TGTGCCAGCAGCTCTGGTGGTGAGGCGGGCGAGCAGTACTTC
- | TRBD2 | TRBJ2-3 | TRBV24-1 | CATSDSLAGDTQYF | TGTGCCACCAGTGATTCCCTAGCGGGAGATACGCAGTATTTT
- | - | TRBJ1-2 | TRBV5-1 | CASSQDRGPYGYTF | TGCGCCAGCAGCCAGGACAGAGGTCCCTATGGCTACACCTTC
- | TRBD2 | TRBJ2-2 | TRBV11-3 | CASRVGTSGDNTGELFF | TGTGCCAGCCGGGTAGGGACTAGCGGGGACAACACCGGGGAGCTGTTTTTT
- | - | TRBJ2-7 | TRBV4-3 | CASSQGLRRTTFYEQYF | TGCGCCAGCAGCCAAGGGCTCCGGAGGACAACCTTCTACGAGCAGTACTTC
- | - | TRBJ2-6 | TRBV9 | CASSPPRTSGANVLTF | TGTGCCAGCAGCCCCCCCCGGACCTCTGGGGCCAACGTCCTGACTTTC
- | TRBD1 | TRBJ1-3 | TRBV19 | CASSDRAPFSGNTIYF | TGTGCCAGTAGCGACAGGGCCCCATTTTCTGGAAACACCATATATTTT
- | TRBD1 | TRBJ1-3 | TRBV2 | CASSLQGPGNTIYF | TGTGCCAGCAGTTTACAGGGGCCGGGAAACACCATATATTTT
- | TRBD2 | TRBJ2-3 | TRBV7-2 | CASSLGGLAGLLVTDTQYF | TGTGCCAGCAGCTTAGGGGGACTAGCGGGGCTCTTGGTCACAGATACGCAGTATTTT
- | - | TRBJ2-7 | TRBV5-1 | CASSLDYRAYEQYF | TGCGCCAGCAGCTTGGATTACAGGGCCTACGAGCAGTACTTC
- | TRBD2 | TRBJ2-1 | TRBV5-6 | CASSVSSGGAGFF | TGTGCCAGCAGCGTCTCTAGCGGGGGGGCCGGATTCTTC
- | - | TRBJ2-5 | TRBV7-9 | CASSSITGLRLQETQYF | TGTGCCAGCAGCTCGATAACCGGACTAAGGCTTCAAGAGACCCAGTACTTC
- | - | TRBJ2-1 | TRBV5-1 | CASKPNRANEQFF | TGCGCCAGCAAGCCTAACAGGGCTAATGAGCAGTTCTTC
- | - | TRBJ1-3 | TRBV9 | CASSVGTKSSGNTIYF | TGTGCCAGCAGCGTAGGGACCAAGAGCTCTGGAAACACCATATATTTT
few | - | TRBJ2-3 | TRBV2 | CASSEYQAAITDTQYF | TGTGCCAGCAGTGAATACCAGGCGGCCATCACAGATACGCAGTATTTT
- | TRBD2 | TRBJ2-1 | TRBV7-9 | CASSRPGTRERGEFF | TGTGCCAGCAGCCGTCCAGGGACTAGGGAAAGGGGGGAGTTCTTC